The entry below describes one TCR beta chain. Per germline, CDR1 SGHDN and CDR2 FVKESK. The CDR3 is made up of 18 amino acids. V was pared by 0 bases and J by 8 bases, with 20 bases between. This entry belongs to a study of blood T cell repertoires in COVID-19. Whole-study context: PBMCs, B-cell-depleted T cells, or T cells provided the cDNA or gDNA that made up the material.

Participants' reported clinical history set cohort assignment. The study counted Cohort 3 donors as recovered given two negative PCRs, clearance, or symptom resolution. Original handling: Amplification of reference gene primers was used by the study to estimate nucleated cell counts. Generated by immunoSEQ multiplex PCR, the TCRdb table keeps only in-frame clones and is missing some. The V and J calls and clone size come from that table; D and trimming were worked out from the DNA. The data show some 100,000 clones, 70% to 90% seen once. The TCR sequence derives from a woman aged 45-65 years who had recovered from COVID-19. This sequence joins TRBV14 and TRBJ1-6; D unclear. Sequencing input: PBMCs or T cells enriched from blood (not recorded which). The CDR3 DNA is TGTGCCAGCAGCCAAGATCGTGCATTCCGAAACCGGGATTCACCCCTCCACTTT. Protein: CASSQDRAFRNRDSPLHF. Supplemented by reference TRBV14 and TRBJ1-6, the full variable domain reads EAGVTQFPSHSVIEKGQTVTLRCDPISGHDNLYWYRRVMGKEIKFLLHFVKESKQDESGMPNNRFLAERTGGTYSTLKVQPAELEDSGVYFCASSQDRAFRNRDSPLHFGNGTRLTVT.